This T cell receptor (beta chain) was obtained from a study of T cell responses to AZD1222 COVID-19 vaccine. General study findings and limits: Donors skewed white British and female; clonal diversity was possibly underestimated. Spike-specific TCR breadth and depth grew following two AZD1222 doses. Only a handful of individuals given AZD1222 were seropositive at baseline.

A remark on this clone: The target antigen is unknown.

Sequenced by immunoSEQ multiplex PCR; TCRdb stores in-frame clones only, minus some. Among some 130,000 clones, around 90% were seen once, and the ten largest hold 6.3%. Trimming shortened V by 0 bases and J by 6 bases, and 12 bases separated the two germline ends. CDR1 SGHRS and CDR2 YFSETQ come from the germline V gene. The CDR3 totals 14 residues. The sequences come from peripheral blood, collected on day 0 of AZD1222 vaccination. The TCR sequence derives from an adult in good health. The rearrangement uses TRBV5-1 and TRBJ1-1; no definite D call. Here the CDR3 reads CASSLAPSGAEAFF. The CDR3 DNA sequence: TGCGCCAGCAGCTTGGCTCCATCGGGCGCTGAAGCTTTCTTT. The entire variable domain, with the rest obtained from reference TRBV5-1 and TRBJ1-1, is as follows: KAGVTQTPRYLIKTRGQQVTLSCSPISGHRSVSWYQQTPGQGLQFLFEYFSETQRNKGNFPGRFSGRQFSNSRSEMNVSTLELGDSALYLCASSLAPSGAEAFFGQGTRLTVV.